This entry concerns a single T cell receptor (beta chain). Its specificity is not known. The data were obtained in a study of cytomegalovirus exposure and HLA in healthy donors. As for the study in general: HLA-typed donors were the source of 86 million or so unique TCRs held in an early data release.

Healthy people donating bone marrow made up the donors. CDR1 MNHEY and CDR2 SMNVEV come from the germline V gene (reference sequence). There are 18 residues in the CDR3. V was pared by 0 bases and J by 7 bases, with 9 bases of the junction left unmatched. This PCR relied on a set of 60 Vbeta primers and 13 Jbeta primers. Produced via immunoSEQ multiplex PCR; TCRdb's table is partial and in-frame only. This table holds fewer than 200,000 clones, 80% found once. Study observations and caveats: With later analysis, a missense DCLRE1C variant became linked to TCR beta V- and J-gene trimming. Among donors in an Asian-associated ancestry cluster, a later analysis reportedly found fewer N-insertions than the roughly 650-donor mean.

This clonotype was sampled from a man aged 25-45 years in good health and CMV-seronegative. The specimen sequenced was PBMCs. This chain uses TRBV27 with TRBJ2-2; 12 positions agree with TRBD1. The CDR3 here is CASSLSGDRGPIGGELFF. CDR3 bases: TGTGCCAGCAGTTTATCCGGGGACAGGGGGCCTATTGGCGGGGAGCTGTTTTTT.